This TCR beta chain was profiled in a study of blood T cell repertoires in COVID-19. As for the study in general: Material from acute and convalescent COVID-19 was sourced from the United States, Italy and Spain. T cells, B-cell-depleted T cells, or PBMCs supplied cDNA or gDNA.

Original methodology: Researchers report that nucleated cell counts were estimated from reference gene primer amplification. Data came from immunoSEQ multiplex PCR; TCRdb stores just in-frame clones and leaves some out. The V and J calls and clone size were taken over from that table, and D and trimming were inferred from the DNA. The sample lists around 67,000 clones; roughly 86% were seen once. Losses at the gene ends were 0 bases for V and 5 bases for J; bases not matched to a gene: 7. This CDR3 is 18 amino acids long. In germline, CDR1 is SGDLS, CDR2 YYNGEE. Specimen: peripheral blood. The chain links TRBV9 to TRBJ2-2; 13 positions match TRBD2. This sequence was found in a man between 65 and 79 years old with acute or convalescent COVID-19. CDR3 DNA: TGTGCCAGCAGCGTAGCCCCGGGACTAGCGGGAAGGACCGGGGAGCTGTTTTTT. Protein: CASSVAPGLAGRTGELFF.